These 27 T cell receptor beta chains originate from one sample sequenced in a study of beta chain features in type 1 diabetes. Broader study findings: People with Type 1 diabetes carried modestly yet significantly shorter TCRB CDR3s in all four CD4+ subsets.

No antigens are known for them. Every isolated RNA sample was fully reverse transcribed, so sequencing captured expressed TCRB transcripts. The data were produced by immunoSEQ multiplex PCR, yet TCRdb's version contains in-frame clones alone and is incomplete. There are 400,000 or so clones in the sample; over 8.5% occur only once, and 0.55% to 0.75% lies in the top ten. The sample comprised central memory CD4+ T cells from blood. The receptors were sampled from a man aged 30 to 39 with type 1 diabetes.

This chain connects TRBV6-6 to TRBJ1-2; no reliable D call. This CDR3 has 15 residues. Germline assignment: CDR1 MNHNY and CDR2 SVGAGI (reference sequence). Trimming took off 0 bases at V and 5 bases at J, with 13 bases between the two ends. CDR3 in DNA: TGTGCCAGCAGTTACTCGACGGATTTAGGGTATGGCTACACCTTC. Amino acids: CASSYSTDLGYGYTF.

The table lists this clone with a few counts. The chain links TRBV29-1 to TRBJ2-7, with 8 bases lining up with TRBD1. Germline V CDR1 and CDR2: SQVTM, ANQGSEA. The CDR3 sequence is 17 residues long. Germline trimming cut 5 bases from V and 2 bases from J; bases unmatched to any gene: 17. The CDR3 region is CSVLGTSGGSPTYEQYF. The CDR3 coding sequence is TGCAGCGTTTTGGGGACCTCAGGGGGCTCCCCTACCTACGAGCAGTACTTC.

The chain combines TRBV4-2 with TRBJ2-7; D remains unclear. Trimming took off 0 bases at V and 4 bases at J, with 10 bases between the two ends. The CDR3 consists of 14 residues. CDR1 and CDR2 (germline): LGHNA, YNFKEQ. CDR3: CASSQDFDFYEQYF. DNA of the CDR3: TGTGCCAGCAGCCAAGATTTCGACTTTTACGAGCAGTACTTC.

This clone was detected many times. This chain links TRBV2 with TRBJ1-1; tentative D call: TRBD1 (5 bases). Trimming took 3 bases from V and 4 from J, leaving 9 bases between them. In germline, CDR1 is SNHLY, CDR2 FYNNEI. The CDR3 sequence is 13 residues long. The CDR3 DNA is TGTGCCAGCAGTGACCTTGGGGGCACTGAAGCTTTCTTT. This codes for CASSDLGGTEAFF. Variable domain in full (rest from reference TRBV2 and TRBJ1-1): EPEVTQTPSHQVTQMGQEVILRCVPISNHLYFYWYRQILGQKVEFLVSFYNNEISEKSEIFDDQFSVERPDGSNFTLKIRSTKLEDSAMYFCASSDLGGTEAFFGQGTRLTVV.

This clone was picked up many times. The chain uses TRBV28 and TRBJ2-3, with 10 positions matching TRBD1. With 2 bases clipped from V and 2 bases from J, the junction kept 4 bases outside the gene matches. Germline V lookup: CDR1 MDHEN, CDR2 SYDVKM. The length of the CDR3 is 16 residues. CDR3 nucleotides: TGTGCCAGCAGTTTAGGGACAGGGGTTAACACAGATACGCAGTATTTT. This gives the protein CASSLGTGVNTDTQYF.

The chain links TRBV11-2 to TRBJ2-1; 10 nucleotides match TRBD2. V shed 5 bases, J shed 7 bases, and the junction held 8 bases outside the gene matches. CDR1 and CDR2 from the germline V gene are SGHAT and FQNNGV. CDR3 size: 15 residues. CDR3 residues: CASSPGLAMSNEQFF. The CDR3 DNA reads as TGTGCCAGCAGCCCGGGACTAGCGATGAGTAATGAGCAGTTCTTC.

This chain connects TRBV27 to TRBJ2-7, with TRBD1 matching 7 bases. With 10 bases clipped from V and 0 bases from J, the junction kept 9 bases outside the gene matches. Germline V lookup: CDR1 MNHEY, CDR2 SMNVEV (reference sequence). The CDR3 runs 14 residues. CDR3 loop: CATLGQRSSYEQYF. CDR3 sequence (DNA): TGTGCCACCCTGGGACAGAGGAGCTCCTACGAGCAGTACTTC.

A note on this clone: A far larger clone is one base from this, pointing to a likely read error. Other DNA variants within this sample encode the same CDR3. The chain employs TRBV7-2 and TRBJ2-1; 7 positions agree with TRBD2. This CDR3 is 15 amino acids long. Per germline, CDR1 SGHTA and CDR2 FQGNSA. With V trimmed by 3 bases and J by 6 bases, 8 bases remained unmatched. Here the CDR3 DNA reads TGTGCCAGCAGCTTGGGCCCCCAGCGGGGCAATGAGCAGTTCTTC. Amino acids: CASSLGPQRGNEQFF.

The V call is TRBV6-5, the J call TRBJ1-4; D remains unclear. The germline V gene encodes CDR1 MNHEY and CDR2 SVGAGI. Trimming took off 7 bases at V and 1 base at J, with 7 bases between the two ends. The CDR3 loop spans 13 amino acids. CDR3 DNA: TGTGCCAGCAAGCGAGGAACTAATGAAAAACTGTTTTTT. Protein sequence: CASKRGTNEKLFF.

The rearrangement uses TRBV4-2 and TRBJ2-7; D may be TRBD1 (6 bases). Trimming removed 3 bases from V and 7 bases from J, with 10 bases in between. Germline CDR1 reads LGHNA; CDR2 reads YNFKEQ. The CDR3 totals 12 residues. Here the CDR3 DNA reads TGTGCCAGCAGCCAGGCAGGGGAGGAGCAGTACTTC. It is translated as CASSQAGEEQYF.

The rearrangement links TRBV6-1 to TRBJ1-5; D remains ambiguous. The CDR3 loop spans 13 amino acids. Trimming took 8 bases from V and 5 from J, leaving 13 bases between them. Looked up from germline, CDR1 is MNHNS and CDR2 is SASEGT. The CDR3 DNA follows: TGTGCCAGCCTAGGTTTTAAGGATCAGCCCCAGCATTTT. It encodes CASLGFKDQPQHF.

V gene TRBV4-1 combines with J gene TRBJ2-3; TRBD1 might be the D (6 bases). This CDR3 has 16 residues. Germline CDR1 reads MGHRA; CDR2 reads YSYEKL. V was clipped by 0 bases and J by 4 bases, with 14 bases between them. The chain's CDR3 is CASSQDGRGRADTQYF. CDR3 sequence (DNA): TGCGCCAGCAGCCAAGATGGCAGGGGCCGTGCAGATACGCAGTATTTT.

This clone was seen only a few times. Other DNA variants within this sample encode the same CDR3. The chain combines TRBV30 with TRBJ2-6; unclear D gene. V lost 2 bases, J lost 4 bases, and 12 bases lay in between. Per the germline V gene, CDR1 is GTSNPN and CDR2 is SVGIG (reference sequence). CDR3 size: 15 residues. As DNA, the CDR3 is TGTGCCTGGAGTCTGGGTGGTGCGGGGGCCAACGTCCTGACTTTC. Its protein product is CAWSLGGAGANVLTF.

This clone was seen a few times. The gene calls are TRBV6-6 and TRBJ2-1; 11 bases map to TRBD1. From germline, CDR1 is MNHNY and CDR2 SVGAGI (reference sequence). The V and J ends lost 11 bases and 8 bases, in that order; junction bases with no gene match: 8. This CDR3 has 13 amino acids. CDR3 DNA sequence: TGTGCCGAATCGGACAGGGGGCTAGATGAGCAGTTCTTC. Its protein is CAESDRGLDEQFF.

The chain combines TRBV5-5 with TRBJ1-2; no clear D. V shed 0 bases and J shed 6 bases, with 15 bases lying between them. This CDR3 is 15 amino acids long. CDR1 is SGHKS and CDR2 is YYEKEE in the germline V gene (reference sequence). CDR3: CASSLGLLGGDGYTF. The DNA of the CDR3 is TGTGCCAGCAGCTTGGGACTGCTCGGAGGAGATGGCTACACCTTC.

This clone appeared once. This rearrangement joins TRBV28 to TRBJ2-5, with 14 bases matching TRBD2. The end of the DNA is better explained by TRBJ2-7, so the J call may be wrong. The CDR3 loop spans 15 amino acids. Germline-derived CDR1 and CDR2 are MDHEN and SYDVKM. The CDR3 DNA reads TGTGCCAGCAGCAGACTAGCGGGAGGGCCGGGCGAGCAGTACTTC. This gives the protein CASSRLAGGPGEQYF.

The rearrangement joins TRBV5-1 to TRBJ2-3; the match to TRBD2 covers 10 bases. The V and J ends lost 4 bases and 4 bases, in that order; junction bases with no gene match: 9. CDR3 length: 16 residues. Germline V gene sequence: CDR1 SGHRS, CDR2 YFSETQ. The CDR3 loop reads CASSPASGSIADTQYF. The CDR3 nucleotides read TGCGCCAGCAGCCCCGCTAGCGGGAGTATCGCAGATACGCAGTATTTT. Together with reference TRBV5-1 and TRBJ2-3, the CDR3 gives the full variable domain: KAGVTQTPRYLIKTRGQQVTLSCSPISGHRSVSWYQQTPGQGLQFLFEYFSETQRNKGNFPGRFSGRQFSNSRSEMNVSTLELGDSALYLCASSPASGSIADTQYFGPGTRLTVL.

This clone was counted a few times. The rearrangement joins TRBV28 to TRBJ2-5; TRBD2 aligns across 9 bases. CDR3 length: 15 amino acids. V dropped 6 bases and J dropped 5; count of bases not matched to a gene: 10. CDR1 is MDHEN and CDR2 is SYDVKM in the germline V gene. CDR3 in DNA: TGTGCCAGCAGCCCTCCTGGCGGGAGGGCCGAGACCCAGTACTTC. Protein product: CASSPPGGRAETQYF.

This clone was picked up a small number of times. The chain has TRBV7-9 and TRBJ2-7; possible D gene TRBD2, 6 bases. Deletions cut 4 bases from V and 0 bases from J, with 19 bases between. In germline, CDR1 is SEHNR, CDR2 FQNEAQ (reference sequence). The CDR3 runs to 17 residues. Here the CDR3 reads CASSSGVRTGVSYEQYF. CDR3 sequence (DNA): TGTGCCAGCAGCTCTGGGGTTAGGACGGGGGTCTCCTACGAGCAGTACTTC.

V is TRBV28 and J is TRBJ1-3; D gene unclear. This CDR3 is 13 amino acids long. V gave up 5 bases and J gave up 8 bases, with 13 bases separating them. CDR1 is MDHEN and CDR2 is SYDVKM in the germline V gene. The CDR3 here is CASSPGRWDTIYF. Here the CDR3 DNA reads TGTGCCAGCAGTCCTGGACGTTGGGACACCATATATTTT.

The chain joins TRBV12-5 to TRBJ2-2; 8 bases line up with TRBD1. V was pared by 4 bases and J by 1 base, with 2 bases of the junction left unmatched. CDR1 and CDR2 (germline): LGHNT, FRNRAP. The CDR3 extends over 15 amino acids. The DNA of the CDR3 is TGTGCTAGTGGTTCTGACAGGGGGAACACCGGGGAGCTGTTTTTT. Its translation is CASGSDRGNTGELFF.

The CDR3 DNA is TGTGCCAGCAGGATAGGGGACACTGAAGCTTTCTTT. It specifies CASRIGDTEAFF. This rearrangement joins TRBV28 to TRBJ1-1, with D possibly TRBD1 on 5 matching bases. The germline V and J ends were trimmed by 6 bases and 3 bases, with 8 bases remaining between them. The CDR3 is 12 amino acids. Germline loops: CDR1 MDHEN, CDR2 SYDVKM.

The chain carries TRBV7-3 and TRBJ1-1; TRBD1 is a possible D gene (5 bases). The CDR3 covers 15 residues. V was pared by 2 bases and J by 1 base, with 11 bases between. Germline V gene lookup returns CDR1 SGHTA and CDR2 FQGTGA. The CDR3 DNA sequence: TGTGCCAGCAGCTTAGGCCCGGGGCGGAACACTGAAGCTTTCTTT. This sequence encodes CASSLGPGRNTEAFF.

CDR3 loop: CASSASVGNTEAFF. Written as DNA, the CDR3 is TGCGCCAGCAGCGCCTCGGTGGGGAACACTGAAGCTTTCTTT. The gene calls are TRBV5-1 and TRBJ1-1, with D unclear. The CDR3 is 14 residues long. Germline V CDR1 and CDR2: SGHRS, YFSETQ. The V gene lost 4 bases and the J gene lost 1 base, with 11 bases spanning the gap.

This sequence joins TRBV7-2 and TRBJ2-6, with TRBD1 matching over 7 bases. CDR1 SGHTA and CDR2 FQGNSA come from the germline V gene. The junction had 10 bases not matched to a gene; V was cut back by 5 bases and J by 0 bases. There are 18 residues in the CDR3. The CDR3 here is CASSPTGQISSGANVLTF. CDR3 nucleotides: TGTGCCAGCAGCCCCACGGGACAGATAAGCTCTGGGGCCAACGTCCTGACTTTC.

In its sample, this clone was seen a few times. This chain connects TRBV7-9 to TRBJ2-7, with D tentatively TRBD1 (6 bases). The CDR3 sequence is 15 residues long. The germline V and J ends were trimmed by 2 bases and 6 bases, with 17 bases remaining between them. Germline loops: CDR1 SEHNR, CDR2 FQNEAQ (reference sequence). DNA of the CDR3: TGTGCCAGCAGCTTAAATGTGGGGGCAAACGTCGAGCAGTACTTC. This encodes CASSLNVGANVEQYF.

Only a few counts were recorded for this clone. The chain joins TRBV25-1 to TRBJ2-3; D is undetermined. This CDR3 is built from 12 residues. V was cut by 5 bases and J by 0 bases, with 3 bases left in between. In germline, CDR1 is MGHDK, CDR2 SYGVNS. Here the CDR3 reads CASSRSTDTQYF. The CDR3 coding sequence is TGTGCCAGCAGTCGCAGCACAGATACGCAGTATTTT. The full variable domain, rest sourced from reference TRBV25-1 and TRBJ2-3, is EADIYQTPRYLVIGTGKKITLECSQTMGHDKMYWYQQDPGMELHLIHYSYGVNSTEKGDLSSESTVSRIRTEHFPLTLESARPSHTSQYLCASSRSTDTQYFGPGTRLTVL.